This TCR beta chain emerged from a study of OX40 agonist ivuxolimab in advanced cancers. About the study: At 0.01 to 10 mg/kg, ivuxolimab was administered intravenously to patients every 2 weeks. Prior checkpoint blockade (anti-PD-1, anti-PD-L1 or anti-CTLA-4) was permitted; 40% had it. Three dose-escalation patients had partial responses: one with hepatocellular carcinoma and two with cutaneous melanoma.

The method was immunoSEQ multiplex PCR; TCRdb's version includes in-frame clones alone and lacks a portion of them. The sample yields 70,000 to 80,000 clones, more than 75% seen once. The sample in question was CD4+ or CD8+ T cells sorted from blood, obtained in a trial of the OX40 agonist ivuxolimab. The clonotype was recovered from an adult with an advanced solid tumor such as melanoma, head and neck, liver or kidney cancer.

The CDR3 DNA is TGTGCCAGCAGCGGACGTTACCCTGCCCGGGACAGCTACGAGCAGTACTTC. This sequence encodes CASSGRYPARDSYEQYF. The chain joins TRBV4-2 to TRBJ2-7; 7 nucleotides line up with TRBD1. This CDR3 spans 17 amino acids. Germline loops: CDR1 LGHNA, CDR2 YNFKEQ. The ends lost 5 bases at V and 3 bases at J; junction bases unmatched: 16.